What follows are 21 T cell receptor beta chains derived from one specimen sequenced in a study of metastatic and nonmetastatic thyroid tumors. Prior to thyroid surgery, none of the patients had received any treatment. TCRdb reprocessed the PCR reads using MiXCR. Of roughly 34,000 clones listed, over 12% are singletons. The sequenced material came from blood. The receptors come from a male donor with papillary thyroid cancer or a benign thyroid nodule (not recorded which). Some clones in this sample may be carry-over from other donors' samples.

There are many counts of this clone. This chain uses TRBV25-1 with TRBJ2-7; D may be TRBD1 or TRBD2 (5 bases each). The CDR3 has 11 residues. Trimming removed 4 bases from V and 7 bases from J, with 8 bases in between. Germline V gives CDR1 MGHDK, CDR2 SYGVNS. CDR3 nucleotides: TGTGCCAGCAGTGTTTGGGGGGAGCAGTACTTC. Protein sequence: CASSVWGEQYF.

Concerning this clone itself: The junction does not match germline at one end; this may be a read error. This chain uses TRBV11-2 with TRBJ1-1, with unresolved D. This CDR3 has 12 amino acids. The germline gives CDR1 SGHAT, CDR2 FQNNGV. The CDR3 is CTSSRKSGEAFF. The CDR3 DNA reads TGTACCAGCAGTCGTAAGAGTGGAGAAGCTTTCTTT.

Many counts were recorded for this clone. The chain employs TRBV4-3 and TRBJ2-1; tentatively, D is TRBD2 (6 bases). The CDR3 runs 16 residues. CDR1 is LGHNA and CDR2 is YSLEER in the germline V gene. V was pared by 1 base and J by 3 bases, with 13 bases between. In DNA form, the CDR3 reads TGCGCCAGCAGCCAAGCCGACGGGAGTTTCTACAATGAGCAGTTCTTC. Its translation is CASSQADGSFYNEQFF.

This clone was counted many times. The chain has TRBV20-1 and TRBJ1-1; D gene uncertain. V dropped 3 bases and J dropped 2 bases, with 13 bases sitting between them. The CDR3 extends over 14 amino acids. Germline CDR1 is DFQATT and CDR2 is SNEGSKA (reference sequence). For the CDR3, the DNA is TGCAGTGCTAGTTCGCTAGAGGTAAACACTGAAGCTTTCTTT. It codes for CSASSLEVNTEAFF.

This clone was seen ten or more times. The J gene is TRBJ1-3, the V gene TRBV4-2; 7 bases map to TRBD1. Germline V gene sequence: CDR1 LGHNA, CDR2 YNFKEQ. V shed 1 base, J shed 2 bases, and the junction held 14 bases outside the gene matches. The CDR3 is made up of 19 amino acids. The CDR3 coding sequence is TGTGCCAGCAGCCAAGCGTTCCCAGGGGGGGGAGGACCTGGAAACACCATATATTTT. This translates into CASSQAFPGGGGPGNTIYF.

This clone was counted ten times or more. This sequence joins TRBV4-2 and TRBJ2-5, with unresolved D. Germline assignment: CDR1 LGHNA and CDR2 YNFKEQ. Trimming removed 3 bases from V and 2 bases from J, with 10 bases in between. This CDR3 spans 14 amino acids. This chain's CDR3 is CASSQDGMQETQYF. The CDR3 DNA is TGTGCCAGCAGCCAGGATGGGATGCAAGAGACCCAGTACTTC.

This clone was observed at least ten times. The chain combines TRBV7-9 with TRBJ2-2; unclear D gene. CDR1 is SEHNR, CDR2 FQNEAQ, per germline (reference sequence). Trimming took off 3 bases at V and 2 bases at J, with 10 bases between the two ends. CDR3 length equals 15 residues. The CDR3 DNA is TGTGCCAGCAGCTTCCTTCCGGCTAACACCGGGGAGCTGTTTTTT. The encoded protein is CASSFLPANTGELFF.

Notes on this clone: A much larger clonotype is one base distant, so this may be a read error. CDR3: CSATGPGARETQYF. CDR3 nucleotides: TGCAGTGCTACCGGACCGGGGGCTCGAGAGACCCAGTACTTC. V and J are TRBV20-1 and TRBJ2-5, with D possibly being TRBD1 or TRBD2 (6 bases each). The CDR3 has 14 amino acids. Germline V lookup: CDR1 DFQATT, CDR2 SNEGSKA (reference sequence). The V end lost 4 bases, the J end lost 4 bases, and 16 bases lay between the germline ends.

The CDR3 DNA follows: TGTGCCAGCAGTTTATCTGGCAGGGGGTTTGGAAACACCATATATTTT. The encoded protein is CASSLSGRGFGNTIYF. This sequence joins TRBV12-3 or TRBV12-4 and TRBJ1-3; 7 bases line up with TRBD1. With V trimmed by 2 bases and J by 3 bases, 7 bases remained unmatched. The CDR3 extends over 16 amino acids.

The rearrangement links TRBV9 to TRBJ2-1; 10 nucleotides line up with TRBD2. CDR3 size: 15 residues. The J segment lost 6 bases and the V segment lost 4 bases, leaving 7 bases of the junction unmatched. Germline assignment: CDR1 SGDLS and CDR2 YYNGEE. This CDR3 reads CASSPGLADPNEQFF. The CDR3 DNA follows: TGTGCCAGCAGCCCCGGACTAGCGGACCCCAATGAGCAGTTCTTC.

This clone is classed as medium-sized (0.01 to 0.1%). V gene TRBV6-1 combines with J gene TRBJ1-3; no reliable D call. The CDR3 is 16 residues long. Germline values: CDR1 MNHNS, CDR2 SASEGT. Trimming pared 2 bases from V and 4 bases from J, leaving 15 bases between. DNA of the CDR3: TGTGCCAGCAGTGAAAGGGCAGCTTACGCCGGAAACACCATATATTTT. It translates to CASSERAAYAGNTIYF.

Regarding this clone: The junction shows a germline mismatch at one end, possibly a read error. This chain joins TRBV11-1 and TRBJ2-1; TRBD2 agrees at 11 bases. The CDR3 is 16 residues long. The germline CDR1 and CDR2 sequences are SGHAT and FQDESV (reference sequence). CDR3 region: CASSLAGGLVSNEQFF. The CDR3, as DNA: TGTGCCAGCAGTTTAGCGGGAGGGCTAGTCTCCAATGAGCAGTTCTTC.

In this sample, this clone turned up many times. This chain connects TRBV7-2 to TRBJ2-1; 10 nucleotides match TRBD1. From germline, CDR1 is SGHTA and CDR2 FQGNSA. Unmatched junction bases numbered 6, after V lost 4 bases and J lost 9 bases. The CDR3 totals 14 residues. The CDR3 coding sequence is TGTGCCAGCAGCTCGGGGACAGGGGTCCCTGAGCAGTTCTTC. Translated, it gives CASSSGTGVPEQFF.

This clone was recorded at least ten times. V usage is TRBV13 and J usage is TRBJ2-3; no clear D. Per germline, CDR1 PRHDT and CDR2 FYEKMQ (reference sequence). There are 12 residues in the CDR3. Trimming shortened V by 3 bases and J by 6 bases, and 7 bases separated the two germline ends. The CDR3 bases are TGTGCCAGCAGCTTTAACTTTGATACGCAGTATTTT. Its translation: CASSFNFDTQYF.

As for this clone: This sequence may be a read error, since a much larger clone differs from it by one base. The sample has other DNA sequences that encode this CDR3 too. The chain employs TRBV5-4 and TRBJ2-5; 7 bases agree with TRBD1. The CDR3 consists of 13 residues. Germline loops: CDR1 SGHNT, CDR2 YYREEE (reference sequence). This CDR3 reads CASSRDSQETQYF. CDR3 nucleotide sequence: TGTGCCAGCAGCCGGGACAGCCAAGAGACTCAGTACTTC.

This clone appeared a few times. The chain uses TRBV6-5 and TRBJ2-1; D may be TRBD1 (6 bases). The germline V gene has CDR1 MNHEY and CDR2 SVGAGI. This CDR3 comprises 14 residues. Trimming shortened V by 0 bases and J by 6 bases, and 9 bases separated the two germline ends. CDR3 amino acids: CASSYSVGGNEQFF. The CDR3 DNA follows: TGTGCCAGCAGTTACTCAGTAGGGGGCAATGAGCAGTTCTTC.

This clone has at least ten counts. The chain links TRBV5-1 to TRBJ2-7, with 7 bases aligning to TRBD1. The CDR3 consists of 14 residues. V lost 4 bases, J lost 6 bases, and 10 bases stayed unmatched. From germline, CDR1 is SGHRS and CDR2 YFSETQ. As DNA, the CDR3 is TGCGCCAGCAGCCTAGGGACAGCCACCGGCGAGCAGTACTTC. Its translation is CASSLGTATGEQYF.

A word on this clone: A much more abundant neighbour one base away suggests this may be a read error. Other nucleotide sequences from this sample produce the same CDR3. This chain links TRBV12-3 or TRBV12-4 with TRBJ1-1; no firm D call. This CDR3 has 14 residues. In nucleotides, the CDR3 is TGCGCCAGCAGTTTGAATCTAGGGAACACTGAAGCTTTCTTT. It specifies CASSLNLGNTEAFF.

This clone was seen ten or more times. The chain is built from TRBV7-9 and TRBJ2-1; D is possibly TRBD1 or TRBD2 (5 bases each). The CDR3 has 15 amino acids. Germline lookup yields CDR1 SEHNR and CDR2 FQNEAQ (reference sequence). The V gene lost 1 base and the J gene lost 0 bases, with 7 bases spanning the gap. CDR3 in amino acids: CASSLVGGSYNEQFF. The DNA of the CDR3 is TGTGCCAGCAGCTTAGTTGGGGGCTCCTACAATGAGCAGTTCTTC.

This clone was seen at least ten times. The chain links TRBV28 to TRBJ2-3, with 9 bases lining up with TRBD2. Losses at the gene ends were 3 bases for V and 1 base for J; bases not matched to a gene: 5. The V gene's germline CDR1 is MDHEN and CDR2 SYDVKM. The CDR3 sequence is 16 residues long. CDR3 nucleotides: TGTGCCAGCAGTTTTCTTAGCGGGGGACGCACAGATACGCAGTATTTT. Its translation is CASSFLSGGRTDTQYF.

This clone was recorded at least ten times. The rearrangement joins TRBV19 to TRBJ1-2; 9 bases align to TRBD1. V lost 6 bases to trimming and J lost 4 bases; unmatched junction nucleotides: 6. Germline values: CDR1 LNHDA, CDR2 SQIVND (reference sequence). The CDR3 has 14 residues. The CDR3 sequence: CASRGTGRGYGYTF. CDR3 nucleotides: TGTGCCAGTAGAGGGACAGGGAGAGGCTATGGCTACACCTTC. Full variable domain (rest looked up from reference TRBV19 and TRBJ1-2): DGGITQSPKYLFRKEGQNVTLSCEQNLNHDAMYWYRQDPGQGLRLIYYSQIVNDFQKGDIAEGYSVSREKKESFPLTVTSAQKNPTAFYLCASRGTGRGYGYTFGSGTRLTVV.